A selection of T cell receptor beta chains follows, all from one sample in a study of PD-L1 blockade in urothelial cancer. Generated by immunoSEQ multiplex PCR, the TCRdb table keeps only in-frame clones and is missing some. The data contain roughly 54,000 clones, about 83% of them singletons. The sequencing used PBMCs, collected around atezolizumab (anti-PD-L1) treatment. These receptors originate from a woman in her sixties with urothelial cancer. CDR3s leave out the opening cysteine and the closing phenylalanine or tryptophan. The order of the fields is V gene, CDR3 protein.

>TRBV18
ASSPSQGGPMNTEAF
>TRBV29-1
SVVGARQGNTEAF
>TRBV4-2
ASSQVGFGGVGNTIY
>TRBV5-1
ASSTGTANTEAF
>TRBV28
ATWGQGYNEQF
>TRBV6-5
ASSYGGSNQETQY
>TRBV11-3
ASSLDPGSEAF
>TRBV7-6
ASSPRASGSSTDTQY
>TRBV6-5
ASRPLVGGNQPQH
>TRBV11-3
ASSGGLAGAETQY
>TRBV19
ASSIGTGNGYT
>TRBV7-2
ASSPATGDYGYT
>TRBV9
ASSVGGSGLTDTQY
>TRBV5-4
ASSLGGQVETQY
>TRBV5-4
ASSLGQGVAGELF
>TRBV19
ASSFTGTIRFGEQF
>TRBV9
ASSVPAVPGWDGYT
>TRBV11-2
ASSPRQGNTEAF
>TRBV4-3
ASSQGSPTSGTDTQY
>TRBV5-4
ASSSRTGDYGYT